This passage covers 8 T cell receptor beta chains from one sample sequenced in a study of blood T cells in healthy people across ages. The authors ran a second PCR of about 6 to 11 cycles using a sample-barcoded 5' primer and a J-beta primer mix. MiXCR, applied by TCRdb to the 5' RACE reads, yields one record per CDR3 protein. Of 600,000 or so distinct CDR3 sequences listed, about 30% were seen once; the top ten hold less than 20%. The source material was blood. These receptors all come from a woman older than 75 in good health.

Worth noting for this clonotype: A read error may explain this, as a much larger clone is one base away. The rearrangement joins TRBV9 to TRBJ2-1; D is perhaps TRBD2 (6 bases). CDR1 and CDR2 (germline): SGDLS, YYNGEE. The V end lost 0 bases, the J end lost 5 bases, and 12 bases lay between the germline ends. This CDR3 is built from 15 residues. CDR3 DNA: TGTGCCAGCAGCGTAGTGGAGGGCAGCGACAATGAGCAGTTCTTC. Protein product: CASSVVEGSDNEQFF.

This clonotype was recorded at least ten times. The chain recombines TRBV20-1 with TRBJ1-6; TRBD1 aligns across 7 bases. There are 13 residues in the CDR3. Germline CDR1 DFQATT, CDR2 SNEGSKA (reference sequence). CDR3 amino acids: CSIQGKDNSPLHF. CDR3 DNA: TGCAGCATACAGGGGAAGGATAATTCACCCCTCCACTTT.

Note on this clonotype: The junction departs from germline at one end; a sequencing error may be responsible. This chain links TRBV14 with TRBJ2-5; D uncertain. This CDR3 has 13 residues. Germline loops: CDR1 SGHDN, CDR2 FVKESK. CDR3 in amino acids: CASSQNQKETQYF. The CDR3 bases are TGCGCCAGCAGCCAAAACCAGAAAGAGACCCAGTACTTT.

The table lists this clonotype with many counts. V is TRBV6-6 and J is TRBJ2-5; 11 bases agree with TRBD2. CDR3 length: 17 residues. CDR1 MNHNY and CDR2 SVGAGI come from the germline V gene (reference sequence). V dropped 0 bases and J dropped 0; count of bases not matched to a gene: 3. The CDR3 loop reads CASSYSKLAGDQETQYF. The CDR3 DNA reads TGTGCCAGCAGTTACTCCAAACTAGCGGGGGACCAAGAGACCCAGTACTTC.

The V gene is TRBV7-2, the J gene TRBJ2-7, with TRBD1 as a possible D gene (6 bases). CDR3 size: 16 residues. Trimming took 0 bases from V and 7 from J, leaving 19 bases between them. Germline V gives CDR1 SGHTA, CDR2 FQGNSA. CDR3 coding DNA: TGTGCCAGCAGCTTAGCGCCCCGGGCCAGGGGTGGGGAGCAGTACTTC. Amino acid sequence: CASSLAPRARGGEQYF.

The chain couples TRBV28 to TRBJ2-1; possibly TRBD1 or TRBD2 for D (5 bases each). Trimming cost V 6 bases and J 7 bases, with 16 bases left between them. Looked up from germline, CDR1 is MDHEN and CDR2 is SYDVKM. CDR3 length: 14 residues. The CDR3 reads CASSAYRDGNEQFF. The CDR3 DNA is TGTGCCAGCAGCGCTTACCGGGACGGAAATGAGCAGTTCTTC.

This clonotype showed up many times. CDR3 region: CASSPHMTQQFF. DNA of the CDR3: TGTGCCAGCAGCCCTCATATGACTCAGCAGTTCTTC. This chain links TRBV9 with TRBJ2-1; the D is unclear. CDR1 and CDR2 (germline): SGDLS, YYNGEE. There are 12 residues in the CDR3. Trimming shortened V by 4 bases and J by 11 bases, and 13 bases separated the two germline ends.

The rearrangement links TRBV20-1 to TRBJ1-1, with a possible D match to TRBD1 (5 bases). This CDR3 region has 14 residues. Trimming removed 3 bases at V and 4 bases at J, with 15 bases between. Germline-derived CDR1 and CDR2 are DFQATT and SNEGSKA (reference sequence). The CDR3 DNA reads as TGCAGTGCTAGTTCAAGGGGATGGGGCACTGAAGCTTTCTTT. The encoded protein is CSASSRGWGTEAFF.